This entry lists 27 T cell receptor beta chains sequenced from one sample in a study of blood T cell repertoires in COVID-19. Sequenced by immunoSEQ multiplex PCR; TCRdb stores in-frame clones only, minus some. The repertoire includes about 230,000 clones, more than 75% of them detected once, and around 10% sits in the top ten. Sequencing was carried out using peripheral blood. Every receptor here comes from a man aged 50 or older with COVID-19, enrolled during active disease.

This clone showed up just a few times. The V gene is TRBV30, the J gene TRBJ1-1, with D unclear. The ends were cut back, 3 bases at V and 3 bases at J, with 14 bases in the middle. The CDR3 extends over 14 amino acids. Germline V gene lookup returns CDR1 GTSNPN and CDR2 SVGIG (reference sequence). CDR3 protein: CAWSPAKRDTEAFF. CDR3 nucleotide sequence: TGTGCCTGGAGCCCAGCAAAACGGGACACTGAAGCTTTCTTT.

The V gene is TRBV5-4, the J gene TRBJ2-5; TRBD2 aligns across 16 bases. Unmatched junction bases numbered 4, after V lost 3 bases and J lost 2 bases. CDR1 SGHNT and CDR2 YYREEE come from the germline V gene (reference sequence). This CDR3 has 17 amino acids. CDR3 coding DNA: TGTGCCAGCAGCTCGGGACTAGCGGGAGGGAAACAAGAGACCCAGTACTTC. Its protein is CASSSGLAGGKQETQYF. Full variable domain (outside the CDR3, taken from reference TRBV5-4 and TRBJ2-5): ETGVTQSPTHLIKTRGQQVTLRCSSQSGHNTVSWYQQALGQGPQFIFQYYREEENGRGNFPPRFSGLQFPNYSSELNVNALELDDSALYLCASSSGLAGGKQETQYFGPGTRLLVL.

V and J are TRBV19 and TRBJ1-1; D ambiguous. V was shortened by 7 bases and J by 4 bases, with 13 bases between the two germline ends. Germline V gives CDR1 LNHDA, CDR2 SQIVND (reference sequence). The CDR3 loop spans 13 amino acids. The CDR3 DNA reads TGTGCCAGTAAACACGGGAGCAGCACTGAAGCTTTCTTT. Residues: CASKHGSSTEAFF.

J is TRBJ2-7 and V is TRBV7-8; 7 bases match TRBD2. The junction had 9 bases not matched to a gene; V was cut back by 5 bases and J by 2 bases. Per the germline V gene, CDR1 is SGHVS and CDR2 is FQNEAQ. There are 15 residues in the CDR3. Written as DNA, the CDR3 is TGTGCCAGCAGCGGACTAGGCCGAGGGACCTACGAGCAGTACTTC. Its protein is CASSGLGRGTYEQYF.

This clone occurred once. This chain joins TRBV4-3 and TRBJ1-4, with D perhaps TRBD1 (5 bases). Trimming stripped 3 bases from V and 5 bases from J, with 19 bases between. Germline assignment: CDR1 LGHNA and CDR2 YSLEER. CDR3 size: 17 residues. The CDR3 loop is CASSHPWKRGRNEKLFF. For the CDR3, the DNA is TGCGCCAGCAGCCACCCTTGGAAAAGGGGCCGGAATGAAAAACTGTTTTTT.

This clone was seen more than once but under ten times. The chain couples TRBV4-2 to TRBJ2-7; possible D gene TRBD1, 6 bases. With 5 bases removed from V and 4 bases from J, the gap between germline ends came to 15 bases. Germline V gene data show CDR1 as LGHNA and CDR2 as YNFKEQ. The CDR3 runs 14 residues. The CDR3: CASSKLRDTYEQYF. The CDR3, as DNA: TGTGCCAGCAGCAAGCTCCGGGACACTTACGAGCAGTACTTC.

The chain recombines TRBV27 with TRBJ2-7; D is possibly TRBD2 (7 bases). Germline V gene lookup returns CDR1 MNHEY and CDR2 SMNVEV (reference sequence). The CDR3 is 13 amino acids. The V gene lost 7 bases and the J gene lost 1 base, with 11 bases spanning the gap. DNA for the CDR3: TGTGCCAGCATGGCGGGGGCGTCCTACGAGCAGTACTTC. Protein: CASMAGASYEQYF.

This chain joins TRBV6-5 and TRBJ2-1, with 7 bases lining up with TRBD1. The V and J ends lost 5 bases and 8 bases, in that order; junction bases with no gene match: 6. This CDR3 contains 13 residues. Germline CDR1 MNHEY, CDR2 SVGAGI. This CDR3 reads CASSKQGSDEQFF. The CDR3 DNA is TGTGCCAGCAGTAAACAGGGGAGCGATGAGCAGTTCTTC.

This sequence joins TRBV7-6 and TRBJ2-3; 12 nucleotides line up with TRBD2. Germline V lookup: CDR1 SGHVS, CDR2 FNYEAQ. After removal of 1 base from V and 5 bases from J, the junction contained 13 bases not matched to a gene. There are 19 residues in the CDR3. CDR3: CASSLGASGGAGTRDTQYF. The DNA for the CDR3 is TGTGCCAGCAGCTTAGGGGCTAGCGGGGGGGCCGGGACACGAGATACGCAGTATTTT.

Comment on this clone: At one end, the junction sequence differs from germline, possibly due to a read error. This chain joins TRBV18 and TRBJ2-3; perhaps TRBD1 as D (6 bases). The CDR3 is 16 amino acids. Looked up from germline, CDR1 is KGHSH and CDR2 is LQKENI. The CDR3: CASSPRQGMGTDTQYF. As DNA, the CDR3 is TGTGCCAGCTCGCCACGGCAGGGGATGGGTACAGATACGCAGTATTTT.

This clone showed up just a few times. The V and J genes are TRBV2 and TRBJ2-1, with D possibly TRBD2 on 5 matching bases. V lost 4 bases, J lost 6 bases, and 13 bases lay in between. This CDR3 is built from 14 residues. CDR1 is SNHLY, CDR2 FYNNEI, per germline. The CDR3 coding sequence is TGTGCCAGCAGTGCGATGAGGGTAGGCAATGAGCAGTTCTTC. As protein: CASSAMRVGNEQFF. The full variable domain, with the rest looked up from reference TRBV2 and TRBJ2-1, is EPEVTQTPSHQVTQMGQEVILRCVPISNHLYFYWYRQILGQKVEFLVSFYNNEISEKSEIFDDQFSVERPDGSNFTLKIRSTKLEDSAMYFCASSAMRVGNEQFFGPGTRLTVL.

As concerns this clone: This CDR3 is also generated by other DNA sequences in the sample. The CDR3 protein is CASSRQGNTEAFF. CDR3 nucleotide sequence: TGTGCCAGCAGCCGACAGGGGAACACTGAAGCTTTCTTT. The rearrangement joins TRBV12-3 or TRBV12-4 to TRBJ1-1, with 7 bases matching TRBD1. The CDR3 sequence is 13 residues long. The V and J ends lost 6 bases and 1 base, in that order; junction bases with no gene match: 2.

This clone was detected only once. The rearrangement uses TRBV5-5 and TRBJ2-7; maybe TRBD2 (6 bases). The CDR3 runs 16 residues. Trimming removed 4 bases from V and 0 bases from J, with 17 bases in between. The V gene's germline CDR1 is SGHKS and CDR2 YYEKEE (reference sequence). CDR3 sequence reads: CASSITGLSSSYEQYF. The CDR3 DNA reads TGTGCCAGCAGCATAACGGGACTCTCTAGCTCCTACGAGCAGTACTTC.

The CDR3: CASSLQGAREETQYF. In nucleotides, the CDR3 is TGTGCCAGCAGCTTACAGGGGGCGCGAGAAGAGACCCAGTACTTC. The V call is TRBV7-3, the J call TRBJ2-5; 8 positions match TRBD1. The germline CDR1 and CDR2 sequences are SGHTA and FQGTGA. Trimming took 2 bases from V and 3 from J; bases not matched to a gene: 5. This CDR3 is 15 amino acids long.

The CDR3 DNA follows: TGTGCCAGCAGTGAAAGGTGGCGGGAGACCCACAATGAGCAGTTCTTC. Protein: CASSERWRETHNEQFF. The rearrangement uses TRBV2 and TRBJ2-1; 7 nucleotides match TRBD2. Germline V gene sequence: CDR1 SNHLY, CDR2 FYNNEI. After removal of 2 bases from V and 5 bases from J, the junction contained 9 bases not matched to a gene. The length of the CDR3 is 16 residues.

The chain's CDR3 is CASSLTQGLNQPQHF. The CDR3 DNA reads as TGTGCCAGCTCACTTACCCAGGGCCTCAATCAGCCCCAGCATTTT. This chain links TRBV18 with TRBJ1-5; TRBD1 is a possible D gene (5 bases). Germline V CDR1 and CDR2: KGHSH, LQKENI. This CDR3 comprises 15 residues. V gave up 4 bases and J gave up 3 bases, with 13 bases separating them.

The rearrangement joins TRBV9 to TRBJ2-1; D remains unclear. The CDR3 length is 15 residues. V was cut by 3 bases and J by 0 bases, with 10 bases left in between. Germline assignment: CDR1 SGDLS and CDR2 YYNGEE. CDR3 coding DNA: TGTGCCAGCAGCGCATCTACGGTCTCCTACAATGAGCAGTTCTTC. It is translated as CASSASTVSYNEQFF.

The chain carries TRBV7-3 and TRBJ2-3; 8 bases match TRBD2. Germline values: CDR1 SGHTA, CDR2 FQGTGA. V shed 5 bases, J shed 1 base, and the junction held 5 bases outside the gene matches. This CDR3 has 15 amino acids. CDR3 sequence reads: CASSPFGGGTDTQYF. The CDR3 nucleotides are TGTGCCAGCAGCCCATTCGGGGGGGGCACAGATACGCAGTATTTT.

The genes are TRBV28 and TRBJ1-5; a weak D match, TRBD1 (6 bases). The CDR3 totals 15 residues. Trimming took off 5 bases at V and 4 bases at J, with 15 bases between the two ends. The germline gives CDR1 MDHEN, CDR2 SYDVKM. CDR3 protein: CASSIYRDTNQPQHF. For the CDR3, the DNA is TGTGCCAGCAGTATCTACCGGGACACAAATCAGCCCCAGCATTTT.

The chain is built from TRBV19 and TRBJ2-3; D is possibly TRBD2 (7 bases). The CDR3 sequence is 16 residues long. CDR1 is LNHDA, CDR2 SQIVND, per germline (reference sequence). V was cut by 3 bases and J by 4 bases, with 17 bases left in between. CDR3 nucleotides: TGTGCCAGTAGTATGGGGGGGCCGGCGTGGGCAGATACGCAGTATTTT. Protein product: CASSMGGPAWADTQYF.

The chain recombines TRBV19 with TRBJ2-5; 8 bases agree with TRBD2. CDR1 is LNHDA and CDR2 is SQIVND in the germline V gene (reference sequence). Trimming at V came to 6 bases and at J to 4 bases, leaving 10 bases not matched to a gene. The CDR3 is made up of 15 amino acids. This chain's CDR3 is CASRNPGGEGETQYF. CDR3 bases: TGTGCCAGTAGAAACCCGGGGGGGGAGGGAGAGACCCAGTACTTC.

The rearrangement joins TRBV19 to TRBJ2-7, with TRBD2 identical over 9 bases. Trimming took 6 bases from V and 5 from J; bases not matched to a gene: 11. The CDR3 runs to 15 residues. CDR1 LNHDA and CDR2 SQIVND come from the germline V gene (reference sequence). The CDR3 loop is CASRNRGSSGDEQYF. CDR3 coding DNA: TGTGCCAGTAGGAACCGGGGGTCTAGCGGGGACGAGCAGTACTTC.

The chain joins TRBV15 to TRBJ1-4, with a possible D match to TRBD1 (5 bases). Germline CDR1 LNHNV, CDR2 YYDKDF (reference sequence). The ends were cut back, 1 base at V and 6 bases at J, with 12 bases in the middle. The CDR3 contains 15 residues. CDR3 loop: CATSRGAGSDEKLFF. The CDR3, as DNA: TGTGCCACCAGCAGAGGAGCAGGGTCGGATGAAAAACTGTTTTTT.

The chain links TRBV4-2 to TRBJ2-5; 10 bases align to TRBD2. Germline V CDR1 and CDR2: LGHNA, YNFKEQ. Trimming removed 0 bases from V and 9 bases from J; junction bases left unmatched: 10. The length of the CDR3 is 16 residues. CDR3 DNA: TGTGCCAGCAGCCAAGATAGGAGCGGGGGGGCGAACGCCCAGTACTTC. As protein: CASSQDRSGGANAQYF.

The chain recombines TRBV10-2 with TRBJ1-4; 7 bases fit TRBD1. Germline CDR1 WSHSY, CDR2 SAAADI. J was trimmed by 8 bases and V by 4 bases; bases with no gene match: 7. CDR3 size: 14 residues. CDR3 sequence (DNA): TGCGCCAGCAGTGTGTCAGGGGGTGAGGAAAAACTGTTTTTT. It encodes CASSVSGGEEKLFF.

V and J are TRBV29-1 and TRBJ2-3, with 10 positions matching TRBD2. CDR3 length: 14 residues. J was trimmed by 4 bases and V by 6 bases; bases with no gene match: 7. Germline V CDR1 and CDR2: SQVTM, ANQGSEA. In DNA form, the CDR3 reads TGCAGCGTCGGGCTAGCGGGAGTCCCAGATACGCAGTATTTT. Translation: CSVGLAGVPDTQYF.

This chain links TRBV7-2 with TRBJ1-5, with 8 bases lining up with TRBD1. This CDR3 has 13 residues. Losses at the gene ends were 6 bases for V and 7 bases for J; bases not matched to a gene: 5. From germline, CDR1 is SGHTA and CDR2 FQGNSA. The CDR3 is CASRQGAGQPQHF. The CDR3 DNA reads TGTGCCAGCAGGCAGGGGGCAGGACAGCCCCAGCATTTT. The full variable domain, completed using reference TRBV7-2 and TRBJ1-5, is GAGVSQSPSNKVTEKGKDVELRCDPISGHTALYWYRQSLGQGLEFLIYFQGNSAPDKSGLPSDRFSAERTGGSVSTLTIQRTQQEDSAVYLCASRQGAGQPQHFGDGTRLSIL.